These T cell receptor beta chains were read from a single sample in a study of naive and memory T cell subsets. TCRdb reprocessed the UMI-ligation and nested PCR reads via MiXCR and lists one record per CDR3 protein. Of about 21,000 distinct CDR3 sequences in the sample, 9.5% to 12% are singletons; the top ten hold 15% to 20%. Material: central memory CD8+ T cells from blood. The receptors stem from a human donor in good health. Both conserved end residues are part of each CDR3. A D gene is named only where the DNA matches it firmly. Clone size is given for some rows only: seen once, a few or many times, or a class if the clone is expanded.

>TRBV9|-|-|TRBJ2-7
CASSHNPGGSYEQYF
TGTGCCAGCAGCCACAATCCAGGGGGGAGCTACGAGCAGTACTTC
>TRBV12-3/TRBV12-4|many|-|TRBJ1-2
CASSTRGGDYGYTF
TGTGCCAGCAGTACACGCGGGGGAGACTATGGCTACACCTTC
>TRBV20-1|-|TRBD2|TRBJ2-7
CSATGEREGLRYEQYF
TGCAGTGCCACGGGCGAGCGGGAGGGCCTACGCTACGAGCAGTACTTC
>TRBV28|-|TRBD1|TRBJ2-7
CASSLWGQGVESYEQYF
TGTGCCAGCAGTTTATGGGGACAGGGGGTCGAGTCCTACGAGCAGTACTTC
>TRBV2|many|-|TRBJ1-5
CASKAYSNQPQHF
TGTGCCAGCAAGGCGTATAGCAATCAGCCCCAGCATTTT
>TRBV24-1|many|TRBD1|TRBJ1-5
CATRQGADSAPQHF
TGTGCCACCAGACAGGGGGCAGATAGCGCGCCCCAGCATTTT
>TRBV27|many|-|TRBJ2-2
CASSPRLVRTGELFF
TGTGCCAGCAGTCCCAGACTAGTTCGCACCGGGGAGCTGTTTTTT
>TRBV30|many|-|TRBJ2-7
CAWSPGHTYEQYF
TGTGCCTGGAGTCCCGGACATACCTACGAGCAGTACTTC
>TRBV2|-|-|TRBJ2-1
CASSELASTYNEQFF
TGTGCCAGCAGTGAGTTAGCTAGCACCTACAATGAGCAGTTCTTC
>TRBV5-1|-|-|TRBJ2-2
CASSWGRYTGELFF
TGCGCCAGCAGCTGGGGAAGGTACACCGGGGAGCTGTTTTTT
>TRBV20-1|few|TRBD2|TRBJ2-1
CSARGPLAGSNNEQFF
TGCAGTGCTAGGGGACCCCTAGCGGGATCGAACAATGAGCAGTTCTTC
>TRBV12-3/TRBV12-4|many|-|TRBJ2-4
CASSLGLLNIQYF
TGTGCCAGCAGTTTAGGCCTTCTAAACATTCAGTACTTC
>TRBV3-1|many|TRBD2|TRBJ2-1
CASSSTLLAGYNEQFF
TGTGCCAGCAGCTCGACCTTACTAGCGGGTTACAATGAGCAGTTCTTC
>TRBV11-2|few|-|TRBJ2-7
CASSAGGPFAEQYF
TGTGCCAGCAGCGCAGGAGGGCCGTTTGCCGAGCAGTACTTC
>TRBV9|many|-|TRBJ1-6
CASSVGRPYNSPLHF
TGTGCCAGCAGCGTCGGACGTCCCTATAATTCACCCCTCCACTTT
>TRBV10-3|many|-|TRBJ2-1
CAISDEGSLFDEQFF
TGTGCCATCAGTGATGAGGGGAGCTTATTCGATGAGCAGTTCTTC
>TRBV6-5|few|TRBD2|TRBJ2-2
CASSYSARVAGGPYTGELFF
TGTGCCAGCAGTTACTCGGCGCGAGTAGCGGGAGGGCCGTACACCGGGGAGCTGTTTTTT
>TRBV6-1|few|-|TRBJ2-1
CASRTSYNEQFF
TGTGCCAGCAGGACTAGCTACAATGAGCAGTTCTTC